The source of this TCR beta chain is a study of T cell responses to AZD1222 COVID-19 vaccine (TCRdb year 2021). For context, the study as a whole: TCR sequencing was performed for about 240 trial participants, of whom approximately 200 were given two doses of AZD1222 and around 25 were given two doses of MenACWY control vaccine. Trial participants were enrolled by age into 18-55, 56-69 and 70-plus year subgroups, with around 140, 26 and 57 TCR-sequenced participants respectively. Study-wide conclusions, independent of this receptor: Conclusions about previously exposed vaccinees are limited because only a handful of AZD1222 recipients were SARS-CoV-2 seropositive at baseline. Participants were mostly white British, with more females than males. The authors suggested clonal diversity may have been underestimated. Because no samples from the day 14 peak response were available, repertoires could be characterized only after the peak T cell response. Reportedly, close to half of the unique spike-specific TCRs recognized epitopes lying outside the regions that are mutated in the B.1.351 and B.1.1.7 variants. Spike-specific TCR breadth and depth rose significantly after two AZD1222 doses compared with day 0 and with MenACWY recipients. In the small 56-69-year group, the increase in depth fell short of significance, most likely because of low power. Vaccine-associated CD4 TCRs spanned the whole spike protein, with dominant responses in regions 160-218 and 743-854.

A remark on this clone: This receptor's antigen is unknown. Base-call qualities are not available, and no considerably larger clone is one nucleotide away.

The sample's time point, from its label and the paper: about 28 days (+/-7) after the second vaccine dose. AZD1222 recipients with second doses at about 4 weeks or about 12 weeks were pooled, because spike-specific TCR depth and breadth did not differ between schedules. Samples from vaccinated people were obtained from the UK trials COV001 and COV002, which included a single-blind randomized controlled phase 2/3 trial of AZD1222 (ChAdOx1 nCoV-19) in healthy adults. For TCRbeta chain sequencing, PBMC samples from trial participants were taken at day 0 and at day 28 after the second dose. V is shortened by 0 bases, J by 8 bases, and the region joining them spans 11 bases. Inclusive of the bounding cysteine and phenylalanine, the CDR3 is 13 residues long. Just CDR3 DNA is preserved here, 39 bases in frame from base 1. The germline V gene gives CDR1 as SGHRS and CDR2 as YFSETQ. The CDR3 regions of human TCRbeta chains were analyzed by immunosequencing. Under the source paper's analysis protocol: TCRs in the repertoires were compared against a reference library of SARS-CoV-2-specific TCRs that had been generated with the MIRA antigen-specificity platform. Breadth was defined as the fraction of unique TCRs that were SARS-CoV-2-associated. Depth was defined as the fraction of total T cells that were SARS-CoV-2-associated. Using the MIRA data, each spike-specific TCR was mapped to the spike region that the TCR reacts to and placed in a CD4 or CD8 class. Log10-transformed breadth and depth values were compared by one-way ANOVA with Sidak's multiple comparisons tests. This is the immuneACCESS table as TCRdb keeps it, with only in-frame sequences that have V and J called. A part of the clones is gone; compared with another copy, unresolved V genes explain less than half, and the rest is unexplained. From that table come the V and J calls and clone size; the DNA was used to work out D and trimming. Within this sample are about 27,000 clones, with over 80% of them counted one time only. About 8.1% of the sample is taken by the ten largest.

The source of this sequence is an adult who received the AZD1222 COVID-19 vaccine. This specimen was peripheral blood, taken 28 days after the second AZD1222 dose. The V and J genes are TRBV5-1 and TRBJ1-2, with no confidently assigned D gene. The DNA reads TGCGCCAGCAGCTTGGGAGGGTTTGGAGGCTACACCTTC. It is translated as CASSLGGFGGYTF.